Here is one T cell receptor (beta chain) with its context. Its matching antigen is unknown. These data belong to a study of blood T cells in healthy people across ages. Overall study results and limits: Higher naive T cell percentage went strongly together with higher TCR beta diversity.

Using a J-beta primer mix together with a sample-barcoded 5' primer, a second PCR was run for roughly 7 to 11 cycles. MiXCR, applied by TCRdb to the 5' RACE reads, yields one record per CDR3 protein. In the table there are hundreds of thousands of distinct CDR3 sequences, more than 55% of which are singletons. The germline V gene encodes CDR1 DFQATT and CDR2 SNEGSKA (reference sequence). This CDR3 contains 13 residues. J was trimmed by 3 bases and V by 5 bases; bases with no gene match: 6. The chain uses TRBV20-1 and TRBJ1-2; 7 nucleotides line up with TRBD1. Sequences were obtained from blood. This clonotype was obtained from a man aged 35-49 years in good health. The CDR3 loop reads CSARTTGDYGYTF. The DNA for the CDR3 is TGCAGTGCTCGCACAACAGGGGACTATGGCTACACCTTC.